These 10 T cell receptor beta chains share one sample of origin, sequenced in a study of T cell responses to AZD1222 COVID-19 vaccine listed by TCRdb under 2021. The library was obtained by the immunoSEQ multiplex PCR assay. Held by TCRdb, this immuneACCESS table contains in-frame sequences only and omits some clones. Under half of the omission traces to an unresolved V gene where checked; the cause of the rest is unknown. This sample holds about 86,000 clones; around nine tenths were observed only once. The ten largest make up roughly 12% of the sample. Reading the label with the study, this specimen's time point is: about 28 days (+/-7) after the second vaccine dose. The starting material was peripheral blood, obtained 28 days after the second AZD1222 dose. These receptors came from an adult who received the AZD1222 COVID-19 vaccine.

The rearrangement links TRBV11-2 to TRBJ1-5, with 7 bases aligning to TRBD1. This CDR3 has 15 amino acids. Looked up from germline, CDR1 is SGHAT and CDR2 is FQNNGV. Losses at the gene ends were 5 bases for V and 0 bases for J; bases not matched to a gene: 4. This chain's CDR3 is CASSDGTVSNQPQHF. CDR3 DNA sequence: TGTGCCAGCAGCGACGGGACAGTTAGCAATCAGCCCCAGCATTTT.

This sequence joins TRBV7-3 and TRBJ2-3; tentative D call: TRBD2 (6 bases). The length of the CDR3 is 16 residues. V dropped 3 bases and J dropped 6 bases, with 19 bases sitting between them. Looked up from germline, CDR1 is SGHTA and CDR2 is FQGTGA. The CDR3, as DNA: TGTGCCAGCAGCTTGGCCGGCGGGACTGATCCGGATACGCAGTATTTT. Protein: CASSLAGGTDPDTQYF.

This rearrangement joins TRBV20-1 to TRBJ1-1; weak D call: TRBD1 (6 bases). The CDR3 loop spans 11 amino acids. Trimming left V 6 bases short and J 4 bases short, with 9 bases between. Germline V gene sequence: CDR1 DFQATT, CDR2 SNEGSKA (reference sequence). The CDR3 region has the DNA TGCAGTGCAAACAGGGCCACTGAAGCTTTCTTT. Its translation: CSANRATEAFF.

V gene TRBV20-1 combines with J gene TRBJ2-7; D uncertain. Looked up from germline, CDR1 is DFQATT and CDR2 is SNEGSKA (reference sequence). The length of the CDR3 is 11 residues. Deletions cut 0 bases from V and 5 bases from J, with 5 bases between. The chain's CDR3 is CSARDLDEQYF. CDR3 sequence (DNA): TGCAGTGCTAGAGATCTGGACGAGCAGTACTTC.

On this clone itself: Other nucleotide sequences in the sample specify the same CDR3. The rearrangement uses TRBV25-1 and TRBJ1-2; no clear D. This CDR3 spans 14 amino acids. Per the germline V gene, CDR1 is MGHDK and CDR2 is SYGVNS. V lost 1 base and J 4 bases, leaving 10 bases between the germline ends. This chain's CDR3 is CASSESGRSYGYTF. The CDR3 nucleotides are TGTGCCAGCAGTGAATCGGGCAGGAGCTATGGCTACACCTTC.

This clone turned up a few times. CDR3 loop: CASRTTGTDTQYF. The CDR3 coding sequence is TGTGCCAGCAGAACTACGGGCACAGATACGCAGTATTTT. V usage is TRBV28 and J usage is TRBJ2-3; D is undetermined. V was cut by 6 bases and J by 1 base, with 8 bases left in between. The CDR3 has 13 residues. The germline V gene has CDR1 MDHEN and CDR2 SYDVKM.

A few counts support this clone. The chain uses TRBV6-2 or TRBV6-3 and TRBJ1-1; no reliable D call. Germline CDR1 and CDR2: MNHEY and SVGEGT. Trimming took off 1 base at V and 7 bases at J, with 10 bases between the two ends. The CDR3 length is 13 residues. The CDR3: CASSYLSEHEAFF. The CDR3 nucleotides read TGTGCCAGCAGTTACTTGTCAGAACATGAAGCTTTCTTT.

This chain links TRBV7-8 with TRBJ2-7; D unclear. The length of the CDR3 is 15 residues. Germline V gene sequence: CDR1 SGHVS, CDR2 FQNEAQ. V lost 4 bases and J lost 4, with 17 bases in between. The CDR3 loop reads CASSSQYYESYEQYF. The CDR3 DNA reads TGTGCCAGCAGCTCCCAGTATTATGAGTCTTACGAGCAGTACTTC.

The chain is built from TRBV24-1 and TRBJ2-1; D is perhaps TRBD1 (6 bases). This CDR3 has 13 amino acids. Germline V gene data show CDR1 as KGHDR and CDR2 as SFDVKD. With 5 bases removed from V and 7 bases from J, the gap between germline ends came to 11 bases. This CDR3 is CATSGPGANEQFF. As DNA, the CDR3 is TGTGCCACCAGTGGGCCAGGGGCGAATGAGCAGTTCTTC.

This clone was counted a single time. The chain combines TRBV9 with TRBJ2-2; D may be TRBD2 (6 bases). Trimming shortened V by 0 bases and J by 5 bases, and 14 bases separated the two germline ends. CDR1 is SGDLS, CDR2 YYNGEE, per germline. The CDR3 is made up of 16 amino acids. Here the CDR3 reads CASSVALSGETGELFF. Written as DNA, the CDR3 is TGTGCCAGCAGCGTAGCTCTTTCGGGGGAGACCGGGGAGCTGTTTTTT. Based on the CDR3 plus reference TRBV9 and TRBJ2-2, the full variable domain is DSGVTQTPKHLITATGQRVTLRCSPRSGDLSVYWYQQSLDQGLQFLIQYYNGEERAKGNILERFSAQQFPDLHSELNLSSLELGDSALYFCASSVALSGETGELFFGEGSRLTVL.